This T cell receptor beta chain stems from a study of blood T cell repertoires in COVID-19. Looking at the study overall: Material from acute and convalescent COVID-19 was sourced from the United States, Italy and Spain. PBMCs, B-cell-depleted T cells, or T cells were the source of the cDNA or gDNA that made up the material.

CDR3 size: 15 residues. Germline lookup yields CDR1 LNHNV and CDR2 YYDKDF (reference sequence). Trimming removed 3 bases from V and 0 bases from J, with 11 bases in between. Under the authors' procedure: Scientists estimated how many nucleated cells there were by amplifying reference gene primers. Profiled with immunoSEQ multiplex PCR; TCRdb holds only in-frame clones, not every one. That table furnishes V, J and clone size, whereas the DNA furnished D and trimming. Of about 63,000 clones listed, around nine tenths are singletons. The source of this sequence is an elderly woman with acute or convalescent COVID-19. The specimen was peripheral blood. The V gene is TRBV15, the J gene TRBJ1-1; D is undetermined. For the CDR3, the DNA is TGTGCCACCAGCAGCGAGAATCTCCTGAACACTGAAGCTTTCTTT. As protein: CATSSENLLNTEAFF.